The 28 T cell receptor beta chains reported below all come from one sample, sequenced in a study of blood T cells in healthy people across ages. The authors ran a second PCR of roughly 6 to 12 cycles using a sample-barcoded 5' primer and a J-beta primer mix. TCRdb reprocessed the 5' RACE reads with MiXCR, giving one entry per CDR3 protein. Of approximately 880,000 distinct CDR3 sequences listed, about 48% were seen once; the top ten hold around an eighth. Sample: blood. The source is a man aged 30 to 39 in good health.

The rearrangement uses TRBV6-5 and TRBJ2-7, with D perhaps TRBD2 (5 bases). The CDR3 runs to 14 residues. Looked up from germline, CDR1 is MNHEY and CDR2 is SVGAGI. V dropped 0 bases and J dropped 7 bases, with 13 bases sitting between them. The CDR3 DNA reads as TGTGCCAGCAGTTACTCTGGACCTACGGGGGAGCAGTACTTC. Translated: CASSYSGPTGEQYF.

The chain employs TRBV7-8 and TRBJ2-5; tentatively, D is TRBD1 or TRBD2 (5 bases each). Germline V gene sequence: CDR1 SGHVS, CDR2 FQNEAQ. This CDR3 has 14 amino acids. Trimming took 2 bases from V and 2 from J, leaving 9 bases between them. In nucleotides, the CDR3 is TGTGCCAGCAGCTTAAGGGACCTACAAGAGACCCAGTACTTC. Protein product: CASSLRDLQETQYF.

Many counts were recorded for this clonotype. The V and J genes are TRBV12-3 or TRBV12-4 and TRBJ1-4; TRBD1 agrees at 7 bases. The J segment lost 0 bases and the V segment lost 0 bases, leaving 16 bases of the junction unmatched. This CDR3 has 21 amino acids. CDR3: CASSLAPRTGSRTATNEKLFF. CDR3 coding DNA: TGTGCCAGCAGTTTAGCGCCTCGGACAGGCAGTCGTACTGCAACTAATGAAAAACTGTTTTTT.

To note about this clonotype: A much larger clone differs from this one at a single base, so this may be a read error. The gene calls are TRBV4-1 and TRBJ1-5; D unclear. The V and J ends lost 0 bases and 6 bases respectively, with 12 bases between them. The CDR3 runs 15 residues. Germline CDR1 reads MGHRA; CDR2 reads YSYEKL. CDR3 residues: CASSQDLKDGQPQHF. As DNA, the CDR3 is TGCGCCAGCAGCCAAGATCTCAAGGACGGTCAGCCCCAGCATTTT.

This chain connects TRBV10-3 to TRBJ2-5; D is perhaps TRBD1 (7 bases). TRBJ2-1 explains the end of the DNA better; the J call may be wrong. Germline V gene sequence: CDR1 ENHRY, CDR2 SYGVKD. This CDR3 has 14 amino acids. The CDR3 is CATSRGDNQETQFF. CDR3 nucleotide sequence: TGTGCCACCTCCAGGGGGGATAACCAAGAGACCCAGTTCTTC.

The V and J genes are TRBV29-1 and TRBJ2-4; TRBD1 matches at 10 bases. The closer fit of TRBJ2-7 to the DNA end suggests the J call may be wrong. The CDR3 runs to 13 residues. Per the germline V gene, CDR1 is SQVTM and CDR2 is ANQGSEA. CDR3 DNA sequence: TGCAGCGTTGCCGGGACAGGGGAAGTCGAGCAGTACTTC. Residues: CSVAGTGEVEQYF.

The CDR3 coding sequence is TGCAGTGCTAGAGATCCAAGACAGGGGAATTCACCCCTCCACTTT. Amino acids: CSARDPRQGNSPLHF. This chain joins TRBV20-1 and TRBJ1-6, with TRBD1 identical over 8 bases. The CDR3 contains 15 residues. The V segment lost 0 bases and the J segment 7 bases; nucleotides outside the gene matches: 5. Germline V CDR1 and CDR2: DFQATT, SNEGSKA (reference sequence).

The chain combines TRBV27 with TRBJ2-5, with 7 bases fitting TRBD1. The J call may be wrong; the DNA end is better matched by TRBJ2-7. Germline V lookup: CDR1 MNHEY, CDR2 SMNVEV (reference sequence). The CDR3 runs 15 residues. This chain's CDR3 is CASRRTGAAFYEQYF. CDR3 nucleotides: TGTGCCAGCAGACGTACAGGGGCCGCCTTCTACGAGCAGTACTTC.

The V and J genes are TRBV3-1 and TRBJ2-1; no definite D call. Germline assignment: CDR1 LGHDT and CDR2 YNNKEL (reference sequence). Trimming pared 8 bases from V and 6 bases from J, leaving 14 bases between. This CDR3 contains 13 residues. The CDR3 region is CASQTVGSNEQFF. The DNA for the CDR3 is TGTGCCAGCCAAACAGTGGGGTCCAATGAGCAGTTCTTC.

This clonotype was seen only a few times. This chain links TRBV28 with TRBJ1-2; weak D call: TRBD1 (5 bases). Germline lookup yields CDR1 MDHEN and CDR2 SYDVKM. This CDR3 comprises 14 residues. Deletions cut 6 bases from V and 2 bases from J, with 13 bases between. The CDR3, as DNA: TGTGCCAGCAGGGTTCCGGGGGGAAACTATGGCTACACCTTC. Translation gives CASRVPGGNYGYTF.

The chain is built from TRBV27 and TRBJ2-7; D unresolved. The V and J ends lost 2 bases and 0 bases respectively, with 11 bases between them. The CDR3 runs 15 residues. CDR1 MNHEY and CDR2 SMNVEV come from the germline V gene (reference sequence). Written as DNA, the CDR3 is TGTGCCAGCAGTTTAGCTCCAGGTAGCTCCTACGAGCAGTACTTC. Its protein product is CASSLAPGSSYEQYF.

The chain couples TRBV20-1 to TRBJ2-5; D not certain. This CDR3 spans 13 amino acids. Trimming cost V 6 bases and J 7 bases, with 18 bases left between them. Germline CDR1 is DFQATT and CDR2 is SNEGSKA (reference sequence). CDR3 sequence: CSAVGRVFRTQYF. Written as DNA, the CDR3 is TGCAGTGCCGTCGGTCGGGTCTTTCGGACCCAGTACTTC.

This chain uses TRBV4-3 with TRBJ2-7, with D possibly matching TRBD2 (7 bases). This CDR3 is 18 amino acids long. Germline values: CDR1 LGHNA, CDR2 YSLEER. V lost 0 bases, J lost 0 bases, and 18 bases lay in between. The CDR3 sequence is CASSQEMTGGTSSYEQYF. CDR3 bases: TGCGCCAGCAGCCAAGAGATGACGGGGGGCACGAGCTCCTACGAGCAGTACTTC.

The CDR3 reads CASSLSVYSGANVLTF. Here the CDR3 DNA reads TGTGCCAGCAGCTTATCTGTGTACTCTGGGGCCAACGTCCTGACTTTC. The chain carries TRBV7-2 and TRBJ2-6; no clear D. V lost 2 bases to trimming and J lost 0 bases, with 8 bases between them. The length of the CDR3 is 16 residues. Germline V gives CDR1 SGHTA, CDR2 FQGNSA.

This CDR3 reads CATSRDKQGIIPEAFF. CDR3 DNA sequence: TGTGCCACCAGCAGAGATAAACAGGGGATAATCCCTGAAGCTTTCTTT. The chain couples TRBV15 to TRBJ1-1; 7 bases fit TRBD1. CDR1 is LNHNV, CDR2 YYDKDF, per germline (reference sequence). The CDR3 is 16 residues long. V shed 0 bases, J shed 6 bases, and the junction held 10 bases outside the gene matches.

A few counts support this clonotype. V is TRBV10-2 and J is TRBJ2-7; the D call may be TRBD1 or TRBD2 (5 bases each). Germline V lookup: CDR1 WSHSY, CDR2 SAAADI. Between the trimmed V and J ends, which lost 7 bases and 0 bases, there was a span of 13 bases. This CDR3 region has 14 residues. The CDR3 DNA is TGCGCCAGCACTGCAGGGACCCACTCCTACGAGCAGTACTTC. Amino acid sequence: CASTAGTHSYEQYF.

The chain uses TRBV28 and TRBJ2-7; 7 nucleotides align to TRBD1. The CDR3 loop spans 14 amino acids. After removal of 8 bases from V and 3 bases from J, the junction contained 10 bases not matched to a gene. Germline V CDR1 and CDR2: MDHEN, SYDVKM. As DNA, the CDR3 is TGTGCCAGCCTACCAGGGGGTCTTCGCTACGAGCAGTACTTC. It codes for CASLPGGLRYEQYF.

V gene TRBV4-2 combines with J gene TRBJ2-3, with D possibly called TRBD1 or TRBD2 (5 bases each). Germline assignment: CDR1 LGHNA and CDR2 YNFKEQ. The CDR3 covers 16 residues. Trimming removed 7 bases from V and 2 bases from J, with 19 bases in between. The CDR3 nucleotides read TGTGCCAGCACCTCCGGCATAAGAGGGACCACAGATACGCAGTATTTT. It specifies CASTSGIRGTTDTQYF.

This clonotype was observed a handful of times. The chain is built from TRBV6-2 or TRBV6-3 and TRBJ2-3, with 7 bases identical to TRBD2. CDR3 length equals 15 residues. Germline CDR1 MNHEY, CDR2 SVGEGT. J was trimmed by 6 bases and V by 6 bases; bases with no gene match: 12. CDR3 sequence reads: CASRPPGLKHDTQYF. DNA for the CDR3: TGTGCCAGCAGACCTCCGGGACTAAAGCACGATACGCAGTATTTT.

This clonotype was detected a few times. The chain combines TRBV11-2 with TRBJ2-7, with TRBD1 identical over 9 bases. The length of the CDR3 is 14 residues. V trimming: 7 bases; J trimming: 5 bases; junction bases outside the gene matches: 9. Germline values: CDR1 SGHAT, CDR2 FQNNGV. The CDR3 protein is CASTAGTGYHEQYF. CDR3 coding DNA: TGTGCCAGCACTGCCGGGACAGGGTACCACGAGCAGTACTTC. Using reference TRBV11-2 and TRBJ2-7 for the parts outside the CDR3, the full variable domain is EAGVAQSPRYKIIEKRQSVAFWCNPISGHATLYWYQQILGQGPKLLIQFQNNGVVDDSQLPKDRFSAERLKGVDSTLKIQPAKLEDSAVYLCASTAGTGYHEQYFGPGTRLTVT.

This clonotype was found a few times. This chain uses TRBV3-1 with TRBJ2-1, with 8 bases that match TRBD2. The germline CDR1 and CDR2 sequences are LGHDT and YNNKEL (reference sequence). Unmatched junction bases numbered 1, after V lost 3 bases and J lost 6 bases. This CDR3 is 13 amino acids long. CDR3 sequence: CASSHGTSNEQFF. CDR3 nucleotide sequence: TGTGCCAGCAGCCATGGGACTAGCAATGAGCAGTTCTTC.

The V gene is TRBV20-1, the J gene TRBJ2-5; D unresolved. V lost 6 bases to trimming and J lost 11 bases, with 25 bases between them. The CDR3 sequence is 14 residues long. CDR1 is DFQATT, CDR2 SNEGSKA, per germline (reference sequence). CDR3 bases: TGCAGTGCCATCGGACGGGTGGTCGACAATGAGCAGTACTTC. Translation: CSAIGRVVDNEQYF.

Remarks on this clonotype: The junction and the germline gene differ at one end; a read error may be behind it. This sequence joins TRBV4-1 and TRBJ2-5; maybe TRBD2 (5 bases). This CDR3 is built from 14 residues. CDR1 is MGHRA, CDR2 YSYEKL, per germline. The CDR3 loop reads CTSSQEGREETQYF. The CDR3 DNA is TGCACCAGCAGCCAAGAGGGTAGGGAAGAGACCCAGTACTTC.

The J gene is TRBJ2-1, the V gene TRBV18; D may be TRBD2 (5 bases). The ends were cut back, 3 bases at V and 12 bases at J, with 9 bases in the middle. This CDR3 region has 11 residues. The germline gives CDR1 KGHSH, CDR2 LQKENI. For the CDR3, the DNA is TGTGCCAGCTCACCCGGAGAGGGGCAGTTCTTC. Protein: CASSPGEGQFF.

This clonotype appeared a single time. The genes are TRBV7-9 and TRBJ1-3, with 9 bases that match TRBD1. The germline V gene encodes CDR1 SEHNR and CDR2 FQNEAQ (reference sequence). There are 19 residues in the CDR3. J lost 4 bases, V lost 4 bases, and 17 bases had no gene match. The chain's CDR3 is CASSSLPSVDRGSGNTIYF. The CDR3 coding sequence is TGTGCCAGCAGCTCCCTACCGTCCGTGGACAGGGGCTCCGGAAACACCATATATTTT. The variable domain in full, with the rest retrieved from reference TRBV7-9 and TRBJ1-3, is DTGVSQNPRHKITKRGQNVTFRCDPISEHNRLYWYRQTLGQGPEFLTYFQNEAQLEKSRLLSDRFSAERPKGSFSTLEIQRTEQGDSAMYLCASSSLPSVDRGSGNTIYFGEGSWLTVV.

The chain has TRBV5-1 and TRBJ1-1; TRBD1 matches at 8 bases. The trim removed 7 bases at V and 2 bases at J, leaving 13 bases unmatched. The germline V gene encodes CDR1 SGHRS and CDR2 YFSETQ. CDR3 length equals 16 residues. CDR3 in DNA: TGCGCCAGCTGTGAACAGGGGGTCGGGAAAAACACTGAAGCTTTCTTT. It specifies CASCEQGVGKNTEAFF.

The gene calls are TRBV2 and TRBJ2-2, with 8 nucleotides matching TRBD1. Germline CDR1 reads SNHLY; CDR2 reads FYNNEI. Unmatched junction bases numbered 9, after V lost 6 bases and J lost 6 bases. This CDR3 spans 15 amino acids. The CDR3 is CASRHGTGLPGELFF. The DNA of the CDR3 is TGTGCCAGCAGACACGGGACAGGACTACCCGGGGAGCTGTTTTTT.

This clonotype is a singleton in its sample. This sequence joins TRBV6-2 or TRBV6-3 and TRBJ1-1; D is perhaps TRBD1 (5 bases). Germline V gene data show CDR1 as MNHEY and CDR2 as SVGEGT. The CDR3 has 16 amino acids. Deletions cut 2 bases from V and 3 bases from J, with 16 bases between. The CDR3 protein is CASSYPTLGEDTEAFF. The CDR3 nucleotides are TGTGCCAGCAGTTACCCGACATTAGGGGAGGACACTGAAGCTTTCTTT.